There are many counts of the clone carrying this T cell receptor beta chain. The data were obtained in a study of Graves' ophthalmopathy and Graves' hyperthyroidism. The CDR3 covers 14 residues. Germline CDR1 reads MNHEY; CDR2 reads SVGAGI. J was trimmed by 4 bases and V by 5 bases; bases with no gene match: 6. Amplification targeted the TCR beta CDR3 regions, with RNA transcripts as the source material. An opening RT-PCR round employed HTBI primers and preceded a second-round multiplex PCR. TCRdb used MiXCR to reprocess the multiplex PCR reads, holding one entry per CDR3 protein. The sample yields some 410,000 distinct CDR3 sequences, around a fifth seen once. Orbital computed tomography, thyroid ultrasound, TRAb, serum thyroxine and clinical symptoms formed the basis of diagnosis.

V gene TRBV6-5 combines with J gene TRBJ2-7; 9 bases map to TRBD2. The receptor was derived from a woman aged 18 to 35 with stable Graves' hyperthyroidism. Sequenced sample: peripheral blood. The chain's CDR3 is CASSTGLASYEQYF. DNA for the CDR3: TGTGCCAGCAGTACCGGACTAGCGTCGTACGAGCAGTACTTC.